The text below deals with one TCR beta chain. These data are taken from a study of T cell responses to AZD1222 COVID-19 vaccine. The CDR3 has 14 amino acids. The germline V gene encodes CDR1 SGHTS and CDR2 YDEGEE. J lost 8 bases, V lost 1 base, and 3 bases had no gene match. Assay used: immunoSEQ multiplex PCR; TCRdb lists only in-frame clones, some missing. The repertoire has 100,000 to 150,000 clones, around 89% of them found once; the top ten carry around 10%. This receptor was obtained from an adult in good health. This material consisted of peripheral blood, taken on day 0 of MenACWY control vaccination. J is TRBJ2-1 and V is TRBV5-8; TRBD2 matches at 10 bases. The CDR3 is CASSLSSGSDEQFF. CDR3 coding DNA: TGTGCCAGCAGCTTGTCTAGCGGGAGCGATGAGCAGTTCTTC.